The rows below give T cell receptor beta chains drawn from one sample of a study of T cell responses to AZD1222 COVID-19 vaccine. The repertoire was sequenced with immunoSEQ multiplex PCR; TCRdb's copy has only in-frame clones and lacks some. Of some 190,000 clones in the sample, 85% to 95% were seen once. The source material was peripheral blood, sampled on day 0 of AZD1222 vaccination. Receptors were obtained from an adult in good health. The CDR3 runs from the conserved cysteine through the conserved F or W. D genes are given only for firm matches. Size values are once, few and many counts, or a class for expanded clones, and some rows have none.

12	.	TRBV2	TRBJ1-5	.	CASSGEYQPQHF	TGTGCCAGCAGTGGGGAGTATCAGCCCCAGCATTTT
19	TRBD2	TRBV10-1	TRBJ2-3	.	CASSESGLAGALGTDTQYF	TGCGCCAGCAGTGAGTCAGGCCTAGCGGGGGCCCTCGGGACAGATACGCAGTATTTT
15	TRBD2	TRBV3-1/TRBV3-2	TRBJ2-7	once	CASSQGQGLTYEQYF	TGTGCCAGCAGCCAAGGCCAGGGACTAACCTACGAGCAGTACTTC
17	TRBD1	TRBV5-8	TRBJ2-1	.	CASSLVSSRGFGNEQFF	TGTGCCAGCAGCTTGGTCTCTTCCAGGGGGTTTGGCAATGAGCAGTTCTTC
16	.	TRBV21-1	TRBJ1-1	.	CASSRIGRRLNTEAFF	TGTGCCAGCAGCAGGATTGGACGGCGGCTTAACACTGAAGCTTTCTTT
12	.	TRBV7-9	TRBJ2-1	.	CASSFLEGGWIF	TGTGCCAGCAGCTTTCTGGAAGGAGGGTGGATCTTC
19	TRBD1	TRBV18	TRBJ1-5	.	CASSGSGSGGIHSNQPQHF	TGTGCCAGCTCAGGGTCCGGGTCAGGGGGAATACATAGCAATCAGCCCCAGCATTTT
16	.	TRBV5-1	TRBJ2-2	.	CASSGRGVGSSGELFF	TGCGCCAGCAGCGGCAGGGGCGTAGGATCCTCCGGGGAGCTGTTTTTT
9	.	TRBV19	TRBJ1-2	.	CARGLSYTF	TGTGCCAGGGGGTTGAGCTACACCTTC
17	.	TRBV23-1	TRBJ1-6	.	CASSQSIPRSYNSPLHF	TGCGCCAGCAGTCAATCGATCCCTCGCTCCTATAATTCACCCCTCCACTTT
16	.	TRBV7-6	TRBJ1-3	.	CASSLGGTATGNTIYF	TGTGCCAGCAGCTTAGGTGGTACAGCGACTGGAAACACCATATATTTT
14	.	TRBV19	TRBJ1-5	.	CASSIGPNPWPQHF	TGTGCCAGTAGTATTGGGCCGAATCCTTGGCCCCAGCATTTT
18	.	TRBV21-1	TRBJ1-2	.	CASSKVAPVIRFFVGYTF	TGTGCCAGCAGCAAAGTGGCCCCGGTTATACGGTTTTTTGTTGGCTACACCTTC
18	.	TRBV3-1/TRBV3-2	TRBJ1-1	.	CASSPQATLGQLNTEAFF	TGTGCCAGCAGCCCTCAAGCGACCTTGGGACAACTGAACACTGAAGCTTTCTTT
13	.	TRBV5-1	TRBJ1-1	.	CASSLPRNTEAFF	TGCGCCAGCAGCTTACCCAGAAACACTGAAGCTTTCTTT
12	.	TRBV2	TRBJ1-2	once	CASKQGIYGYTF	TGTGCCAGCAAGCAGGGAATCTATGGCTACACCTTC
16	TRBD1	TRBV10-2	TRBJ1-1	.	CASGRDSGRQLGVAFF	TGCGCCAGCGGCCGGGACAGCGGCCGACAACTTGGCGTGGCTTTCTTT
14	.	TRBV19	TRBJ2-7	.	CASRKRSDSYEQYF	TGTGCCAGTCGCAAGCGCTCCGACTCCTACGAGCAGTACTTC
16	TRBD2	TRBV9	TRBJ2-3	.	CASSPQAGGRPDTQYF	TGTGCCAGCAGCCCCCAGGCGGGGGGACGGCCAGATACGCAGTATTTT
16	.	TRBV28	TRBJ1-2	.	CASRVGGSPSHYGYTF	TGTGCCAGCAGGGTGGGAGGGTCCCCATCGCACTATGGCTACACCTTC
12	.	TRBV18	TRBJ1-1	.	CASSGEITEAFF	TGTGCCAGCTCAGGGGAGATCACTGAAGCTTTCTTT
14	.	TRBV9	TRBJ1-6	.	CASSVVQDNSPLHF	TGTGCCAGCAGCGTAGTTCAGGATAATTCACCCCTCCACTTT
16	.	TRBV7-8	TRBJ1-6	.	CASSLRYSGRSQPLHF	TGTGCCAGCAGCTTACGTTATTCTGGCAGAAGCCAACCCCTCCACTTT
16	TRBD1	TRBV18	TRBJ1-2	.	CASSPPYTGDNYGYTF	TGTGCCAGCTCCCCCCCGTATACAGGGGACAACTATGGCTACACCTTC
16	TRBD1	TRBV9	TRBJ1-6	once	CASSARDSTQGSPLHF	TGTGCCAGCAGCGCCCGGGACAGTACTCAGGGTTCACCCCTCCACTTT
14	.	TRBV6-2/TRBV6-3	TRBJ1-5	once	CASSYSRGNQPQHF	TGTGCCAGCAGTTACTCGCGGGGCAATCAGCCCCAGCATTTT
14	.	TRBV7-6	TRBJ2-7	few	CASSLGVSSYEQYF	TGTGCCAGCAGCTTAGGGGTAAGCTCCTACGAGCAGTACTTC
17	TRBD2	TRBV5-4	TRBJ2-2	.	CASSLVPGGGNTGELFF	TGTGCCAGCAGCTTGGTACCGGGCGGGGGGAACACCGGGGAGCTGTTTTTT
15	TRBD1	TRBV6-6	TRBJ2-5	.	CASRSEGQGSETQYF	TGTGCCAGCCGGAGCGAGGGACAGGGGTCGGAGACCCAGTACTTC
16	.	TRBV9	TRBJ2-2	few	CASSPRLGSYTGELFF	TGTGCCAGCAGCCCCCGATTGGGGTCTTACACCGGGGAGCTGTTTTTT
15	TRBD1	TRBV6-5	TRBJ1-5	.	CASSNTGGSNQPQHF	TGTGCCAGCAGCAATACAGGGGGCAGCAATCAGCCCCAGCATTTT
14	.	TRBV10-1	TRBJ2-2	.	CASRSGPGSGELFF	TGCGCCAGCAGATCGGGGCCGGGATCCGGGGAGCTGTTTTTT
13	.	TRBV30	TRBJ1-5	.	CAWSRDTNQPQHF	TGTGCCTGGAGCAGGGATACCAATCAGCCCCAGCATTTT
14	TRBD1	TRBV5-4	TRBJ1-2	.	CASRWTGGFNGYTF	TGTGCCAGCAGGTGGACAGGGGGCTTTAATGGCTACACCTTC
12	.	TRBV6-2/TRBV6-3	TRBJ1-2	.	CASSRRSQGYTF	TGTGCCAGCAGCCGCCGCAGTCAGGGCTACACCTTC